Listed below are T cell receptor beta chains from one sample, sequenced in a study of shared clonotypes between healthy human individuals. Measured with immunoSEQ multiplex PCR; TCRdb has only the in-frame clones, and not every one. The data contain 2 million to 3 million clones, around nine tenths of them seen just once; the ten biggest clones take up roughly 0.15%. Sequences were obtained from naive CD4+ T cells sorted from blood. These receptor sequences come from a man younger than 30 in good health. Each CDR3 is given without its conserved first and last residue. Fields, in order: J gene, V gene, CDR3 protein.

>TRBJ2-5|TRBV6-5
ASRSGLKQETQY
>TRBJ1-1|TRBV6-6
ASSYDINTEAF
>TRBJ2-1|TRBV2
ASSDVIEQF
>TRBJ2-5|TRBV28
ASSLLRETQY
>TRBJ1-4|TRBV29-1
SVWTGVNEKLF
>TRBJ2-7|TRBV2
ASSLTRYEQY
>TRBJ2-1|TRBV6-5
ASSHRDSGQQF
>TRBJ1-3|TRBV4-1
ASSQDWGDTIY
>TRBJ1-1|TRBV18
ASSPASGEAF
>TRBJ2-3|TRBV7-3
ASSLREWGDTQY
>TRBJ2-5|TRBV7-2
ASSLVANQETQY
>TRBJ2-5|TRBV5-1
ASRPGTSGGFEGETQY
>TRBJ2-3|TRBV7-2
ASSLGWGSEDTQY
>TRBJ2-5|TRBV2
ASRATRAPETQY
>TRBJ2-7|TRBV5-1
ASSDQTGGSEQY
>TRBJ2-1|TRBV7-2
ASSSTSGGENEQF
>TRBJ1-2|TRBV6-5
ASTREGLSGYT
>TRBJ2-5|TRBV11-3
ASSRLGDGETQY
>TRBJ2-7|TRBV18
ASSPGTAYEQY
>TRBJ1-1|TRBV5-1
ASSLAGQQNTEAF
>TRBJ1-4|TRBV30
ASSTGGNEKLF
>TRBJ1-3|TRBV5-1
ASREGTPSGNTIY
>TRBJ2-7|TRBV6-1
ASSQSSEQY
>TRBJ2-3|TRBV11-3
ASSLASDTQY
>TRBJ1-5|TRBV6-6
ASSLDSSNQPQH
>TRBJ2-3|TRBV10-3
AISATSADTQY
>TRBJ1-1|TRBV19
ARDGPIILNTEAF
>TRBJ1-5|TRBV19
ASSTPTLEPQH
>TRBJ2-7|TRBV21-1
ASSGTHSYEQY
>TRBJ2-5|TRBV9
ASSMGLAGGQETQY
>TRBJ2-1|TRBV19
ASSPRTGGNEQF
>TRBJ1-6|TRBV7-2
ASSLAAIYNSPLH
>TRBJ2-1|TRBV12-5
ASGLVSVHTVSSTNEQF
>TRBJ1-6|TRBV27
ASRGDRLNSPLH
>TRBJ2-2|TRBV25-1
ASESAGAGNTGELF
>TRBJ1-1|TRBV6-6
ASSYGTGGTEAF
>TRBJ2-5|TRBV5-1
ASSFAETQY
>TRBJ1-5|TRBV18
ASSPGQTSNQPQH
>TRBJ2-7|TRBV19
PRVRTYEQY